The 32 T cell receptor beta chains below were found in one sample sequenced in a study of cytomegalovirus exposure and HLA in healthy donors. PCR was performed using 60 Vbeta and 13 Jbeta primers. Produced via immunoSEQ multiplex PCR; TCRdb's table is partial and in-frame only. The repertoire holds fewer than 140,000 clones, roughly 80% seen once, with 2.5% in the top ten. Sequencing used PBMCs. The receptors were sampled from a man aged 40-55 years in good health and CMV-seronegative.

The V and J genes are TRBV6-1 and TRBJ2-3, with TRBD2 matching 8 bases. The junction had 4 bases not matched to a gene; V was cut back by 11 bases and J by 0 bases. The CDR3 spans 13 residues. The V gene's germline CDR1 is MNHNS and CDR2 SASEGT. CDR3 bases: TGTGCCCAGCGGGGGTCTAGCACAGATACGCAGTATTTT. Translation gives CAQRGSSTDTQYF.

The chain recombines TRBV27 with TRBJ2-1; unclear D gene. The CDR3 totals 13 residues. V lost 5 bases and J 4 bases, leaving 9 bases between the germline ends. Germline values: CDR1 MNHEY, CDR2 SMNVEV (reference sequence). CDR3 sequence reads: CASSVASYNEQFF. In nucleotides, the CDR3 is TGTGCCAGCAGTGTGGCCTCATACAATGAGCAGTTCTTC.

The gene calls are TRBV7-8 and TRBJ2-3; tentative D call: TRBD2 (5 bases). This CDR3 region has 14 residues. CDR1 is SGHVS and CDR2 is FQNEAQ in the germline V gene. Trimming shortened V by 0 bases and J by 4 bases, and 8 bases separated the two germline ends. This chain's CDR3 is CASSLAHSADTQYF. The CDR3 DNA follows: TGTGCCAGCAGCTTAGCCCATAGCGCAGATACGCAGTATTTT.

This clone was found a few times. The rearrangement links TRBV7-9 to TRBJ2-2, with D uncertain. The CDR3 has 14 amino acids. V was pared by 4 bases and J by 1 base, with 7 bases between. Germline CDR1 SEHNR, CDR2 FQNEAQ (reference sequence). The CDR3 here is CASSSHWNTGELFF. DNA for the CDR3: TGTGCCAGCAGCTCTCACTGGAACACCGGGGAGCTGTTTTTT.

The rearrangement links TRBV7-2 to TRBJ2-7; 11 bases line up with TRBD2. There are 17 residues in the CDR3. Germline V lookup: CDR1 SGHTA, CDR2 FQGNSA. V trimming: 5 bases; J trimming: 0 bases; junction bases outside the gene matches: 9. The CDR3 DNA reads TGTGCCAGCAGCCTCACAAATCTAGCGGGGGGCTCCTACGAGCAGTACTTC. This gives the protein CASSLTNLAGGSYEQYF.

This chain connects TRBV18 to TRBJ1-5; D is possibly TRBD1 (5 bases). The V and J ends lost 1 base and 7 bases respectively, with 8 bases between them. The CDR3 contains 13 residues. In germline, CDR1 is KGHSH, CDR2 LQKENI. Here the CDR3 reads CASSPQGQQPQHF. CDR3 sequence (DNA): TGTGCCAGCTCACCACAGGGGCAACAGCCCCAGCATTTT.

This chain uses TRBV29-1 with TRBJ1-2; D possibly corresponds to TRBD1 (5 bases). This CDR3 contains 12 residues. In germline, CDR1 is SQVTM, CDR2 ANQGSEA. V was clipped by 7 bases and J by 4 bases, with 13 bases between them. The chain's CDR3 is CSDRDGAYGYTF. In DNA form, the CDR3 reads TGCAGCGACCGAGATGGGGCCTATGGCTACACCTTC.

The chain combines TRBV11-2 with TRBJ2-3, with D tentatively TRBD2 (8 bases). Trimming removed 6 bases at V and 4 bases at J, with 23 bases between. The CDR3 covers 17 residues. The germline CDR1 and CDR2 sequences are SGHAT and FQNNGV. CDR3 in DNA: TGTGCCAGCAGACTAGGGACAGTTCGGGGGGGATCAGATACGCAGTATTTT. It specifies CASRLGTVRGGSDTQYF.

This clone was counted only a few times. The rearrangement links TRBV6-4 to TRBJ1-2; a weak D match, TRBD1 (5 bases). Trimming stripped 0 bases from V and 7 bases from J, with 15 bases between. CDR1 is MRHNA and CDR2 is SNTAGT in the germline V gene. The CDR3 spans 15 residues. In DNA, the CDR3 is TGTGCCAGCAGTGACTCTGCAGGCCCAACAGGTGGCTACACCTTC. It codes for CASSDSAGPTGGYTF.

The sample holds a few counts of this clone. V is TRBV10-2 and J is TRBJ2-5, with TRBD2 matching 13 bases. This CDR3 is built from 14 residues. With V trimmed by 8 bases and J by 1 base, 1 base remained unmatched. CDR1 and CDR2 (germline): WSHSY, SAAADI. The CDR3 DNA reads TGCGCCAGCCGGACTAGCGGGGGCCAAGAGACCCAGTACTTC. Translated, it gives CASRTSGGQETQYF.

This chain joins TRBV23-1 and TRBJ2-5, with D maybe TRBD1 (6 bases). Being an ORF, TRBV23-1 has a function that is uncertain. V was pared by 0 bases and J by 1 base, with 18 bases between. The length of the CDR3 is 18 residues. CDR3 coding DNA: TGCGCCAGCAGTCAATCGCTCCCGCCCGGACAGTCCCAAGAGACCCAGTACTTC. Its translation is CASSQSLPPGQSQETQYF.

The V call is TRBV2, the J call TRBJ1-3; 11 bases fit TRBD1. The J segment lost 7 bases and the V segment lost 0 bases, leaving 5 bases of the junction unmatched. CDR1 is SNHLY and CDR2 is FYNNEI in the germline V gene. This CDR3 is built from 16 residues. As DNA, the CDR3 is TGTGCCAGCAGTGAAGCGCGGGGGACAGGGGGGAACACCATATATTTT. Its protein product is CASSEARGTGGNTIYF.

V gene TRBV11-2 combines with J gene TRBJ2-7; 7 bases are shared with TRBD1. CDR3 length: 14 amino acids. Germline trimming cut 3 bases from V and 0 bases from J; bases unmatched to any gene: 2. Germline V lookup: CDR1 SGHAT, CDR2 FQNNGV. CDR3: CASSFGQDSYEQYF. The DNA for the CDR3 is TGTGCCAGCAGCTTCGGACAGGACTCCTACGAGCAGTACTTC.

The table lists this clone with a few counts. The chain has TRBV5-1 and TRBJ2-2; 7 bases align to TRBD1. V trimming: 7 bases; J trimming: 4 bases; junction bases outside the gene matches: 13. This CDR3 has 16 amino acids. Per germline, CDR1 SGHRS and CDR2 YFSETQ. CDR3 sequence reads: CASQRGRGSVTGELFF. CDR3 DNA: TGCGCCAGCCAGAGGGGCAGGGGGTCGGTCACCGGGGAGCTGTTTTTT. The variable domain in full, completed from reference TRBV5-1 and TRBJ2-2, reads KAGVTQTPRYLIKTRGQQVTLSCSPISGHRSVSWYQQTPGQGLQFLFEYFSETQRNKGNFPGRFSGRQFSNSRSEMNVSTLELGDSALYLCASQRGRGSVTGELFFGEGSRLTVL.

V usage is TRBV2 and J usage is TRBJ1-2; 9 bases map to TRBD1. Germline CDR1 and CDR2: SNHLY and FYNNEI. The CDR3 totals 14 residues. With V trimmed by 6 bases and J by 3 bases, 5 bases remained unmatched. The CDR3 DNA reads as TGTGCCAGCAGATTGGACAGGGGCGACTATGGCTACACCTTC. Its translation: CASRLDRGDYGYTF.

The chain joins TRBV5-4 to TRBJ1-6; 11 bases align to TRBD1. Unmatched junction bases numbered 10, after V lost 7 bases and J lost 13 bases. Germline V CDR1 and CDR2: SGHNT, YYREEE (reference sequence). This CDR3 spans 14 amino acids. CDR3 bases: TGTGCCAGCGGCAGCGGACAGGGGGCGATCCCCCTCCACTTT. As protein: CASGSGQGAIPLHF.

This clone was counted only a few times. The rearrangement joins TRBV10-2 to TRBJ2-7, with TRBD2 matching over 12 bases. This CDR3 is 13 amino acids long. Unmatched junction bases numbered 9, after V lost 6 bases and J lost 12 bases. Germline-derived CDR1 and CDR2 are WSHSY and SAAADI. CDR3 sequence reads: CASRVLAGGSMYF. The CDR3, as DNA: TGCGCCAGCAGAGTACTAGCGGGGGGTAGTATGTACTTC.

The V and J genes are TRBV15 and TRBJ2-5, with D possibly TRBD2 on 6 matching bases. The V gene lost 0 bases and the J gene lost 5 bases, with 13 bases spanning the gap. The CDR3 consists of 15 residues. Per germline, CDR1 LNHNV and CDR2 YYDKDF (reference sequence). The CDR3 region is CATSREVAGWETQYF. DNA for the CDR3: TGTGCCACCAGCAGAGAGGTGGCGGGGTGGGAGACCCAGTACTTC. The complete variable domain, with remaining parts taken from reference TRBV15 and TRBJ2-5, reads DAMVIQNPRYQVTQFGKPVTLSCSQTLNHNVMYWYQQKSSQAPKLLFHYYDKDFNNEADTPDNFQSRRPNTSFCFLDIRSPGLGDTAMYLCATSREVAGWETQYFGPGTRLLVL.

This clone turned up a few times. The gene calls are TRBV5-4 and TRBJ2-5; 9 bases are a match to TRBD1. Germline lookup yields CDR1 SGHNT and CDR2 YYREEE (reference sequence). V shed 1 base, J shed 1 base, and the junction held 2 bases outside the gene matches. CDR3 length: 15 amino acids. CDR3 amino acids: CASSLSGQGQETQYF. The DNA for the CDR3 is TGTGCCAGCAGCTTGTCGGGACAGGGCCAAGAGACCCAGTACTTC.

The chain links TRBV29-1 to TRBJ2-1, with 8 nucleotides matching TRBD2. Germline CDR1 SQVTM, CDR2 ANQGSEA. The CDR3 loop spans 16 amino acids. Trimming at V came to 4 bases and at J to 2 bases, leaving 10 bases not matched to a gene. CDR3: CSVVGHTSGTYNEQFF. DNA for the CDR3: TGCAGCGTTGTGGGCCATACTAGCGGCACCTACAATGAGCAGTTCTTC.

This clone was counted between two and nine times. The chain couples TRBV18 to TRBJ1-5; TRBD1 agrees at 7 bases. The germline V gene has CDR1 KGHSH and CDR2 LQKENI. The CDR3 has 15 residues. J lost 3 bases, V lost 4 bases, and 6 bases had no gene match. The CDR3 region is CASSQGQPPNQPQHF. CDR3 DNA sequence: TGTGCCAGCTCACAGGGACAGCCTCCCAATCAGCCCCAGCATTTT.

CDR3 bases: TGTGCCAGTCCGGGACTATCGAACACCGGGGAGCTGTTTTTT. The encoded protein is CASPGLSNTGELFF. The chain links TRBV6-1 to TRBJ2-2; 7 bases map to TRBD2. The germline V gene encodes CDR1 MNHNS and CDR2 SASEGT. V shed 9 bases, J shed 0 bases, and the junction held 4 bases outside the gene matches. The CDR3 extends over 14 amino acids.

The chain is built from TRBV7-9 and TRBJ2-7, with 12 bases lining up with TRBD2. The CDR3 is 15 amino acids. Trimming took 3 bases from V and 5 from J; bases not matched to a gene: 5. Per the germline V gene, CDR1 is SEHNR and CDR2 is FQNEAQ (reference sequence). DNA of the CDR3: TGTGCCAGCAGCTTCCGGACTAGCGGGGCAAACGAGCAGTACTTC. This encodes CASSFRTSGANEQYF.

The V gene is TRBV28, the J gene TRBJ1-5; 7 bases align to TRBD1. The CDR3 has 18 amino acids. From germline, CDR1 is MDHEN and CDR2 SYDVKM. The V gene end was trimmed by 5 bases and the J gene end by 4 bases; junction bases not matched to a gene: 17. CDR3 sequence: CASSIGTVSFAENQPQHF. CDR3 coding DNA: TGTGCCAGCAGTATAGGGACAGTAAGCTTCGCCGAGAATCAGCCCCAGCATTTT.

The J gene is TRBJ1-5, the V gene TRBV6-5; D possibly corresponds to TRBD1 (5 bases). This CDR3 is 13 amino acids long. V was clipped by 6 bases and J by 4 bases, with 10 bases between them. Germline V gives CDR1 MNHEY, CDR2 SVGAGI. This CDR3 is CASRPQENQPQHF. The DNA of the CDR3 is TGTGCCAGCAGACCACAGGAAAATCAGCCCCAGCATTTT.

There are a few counts of this clone. Other DNA sequences in this specimen translate into the identical CDR3. The chain employs TRBV7-9 and TRBJ1-1; no definite D call. The CDR3 sequence is 17 residues long. Germline CDR1 reads SEHNR; CDR2 reads FQNEAQ (reference sequence). The ends were cut back, 0 bases at V and 4 bases at J, with 18 bases in the middle. The DNA of the CDR3 is TGTGCCAGCAGCTTAGCGATGGCCCAGGTGGTAGGCACTGAAGCTTTCTTT. The encoded protein is CASSLAMAQVVGTEAFF.

This chain uses TRBV4-1 with TRBJ2-7; 8 nucleotides line up with TRBD2. Germline values: CDR1 MGHRA, CDR2 YSYEKL. The CDR3 extends over 13 amino acids. J was trimmed by 2 bases and V by 3 bases; bases with no gene match: 0. The CDR3 sequence: CASSQGLAYEQYF. The DNA of the CDR3 is TGCGCCAGCAGCCAGGGACTAGCCTACGAGCAGTACTTC.

The chain has TRBV5-1 and TRBJ2-2; TRBD1 aligns across 8 bases. The CDR3 length is 16 residues. V shed 4 bases and J 0 bases; nucleotides not matched to a gene: 5. Germline CDR1 SGHRS, CDR2 YFSETQ. Written as DNA, the CDR3 is TGCGCCAGCAGCACCACGACAGGGGCGAACACCGGGGAGCTGTTTTTT. Its translation is CASSTTTGANTGELFF.

This chain connects TRBV15 to TRBJ1-4; perhaps TRBD1 as D (5 bases). Germline lookup yields CDR1 LNHNV and CDR2 YYDKDF (reference sequence). Trimming stripped 0 bases from V and 7 bases from J, with 6 bases between. The CDR3 covers 13 residues. Here the CDR3 reads CATSRDGGEKLFF. In DNA form, the CDR3 reads TGTGCCACCAGCAGAGACGGGGGTGAAAAACTGTTTTTT.

The gene calls are TRBV9 and TRBJ2-2; 7 bases agree with TRBD2. The V segment lost 2 bases and the J segment 8 bases; nucleotides outside the gene matches: 6. The CDR3 is made up of 14 amino acids. Germline loops: CDR1 SGDLS, CDR2 YYNGEE. In nucleotides, the CDR3 is TGTGCCAGCAGCGTGTCTCAGGGACTAGGGGAGCTGTTTTTT. Amino acids: CASSVSQGLGELFF.

The genes are TRBV5-4 and TRBJ2-1; D ambiguous. V was shortened by 1 base and J by 9 bases, with 14 bases between the two germline ends. The CDR3 has 14 residues. Per the germline V gene, CDR1 is SGHNT and CDR2 is YYREEE (reference sequence). The CDR3 region is CASSLPVSSLEQFF. DNA for the CDR3: TGTGCCAGCAGCTTGCCCGTGAGTTCTCTTGAGCAGTTCTTC.

The gene calls are TRBV19 and TRBJ1-5; TRBD1 aligns across 11 bases. The CDR3 spans 16 residues. The V segment lost 7 bases and the J segment 2 bases; nucleotides outside the gene matches: 7. The germline V gene encodes CDR1 LNHDA and CDR2 SQIVND (reference sequence). CDR3 sequence: CASTGQGARRNQPQHF. CDR3 nucleotides: TGTGCCAGTACCGGACAGGGGGCGCGACGCAATCAGCCCCAGCATTTT.